This TCR beta chain is from a study of molecular identifiers for immune sequencing clone quantification. Whole-study results and caveats: Highly expanded clone sizes could be underestimated through barcode sharing by identical TCR molecules.

At least ten counts were recorded for this clonotype. Its antigen is undetermined. CDR3 length: 15 residues. V was shortened by 0 bases and J by 6 bases, with 12 bases between the two germline ends. From germline, CDR1 is SGDLS and CDR2 YYNGEE. TCRdb processed the PCR reads anew with MiXCR; each CDR3 protein has one entry. The sample consists of about 86,000 distinct CDR3 sequences, 20% to 30% of them appearing once. This TCR derives from a human donor in good health. Some libraries in this study had Jurkat cell RNA spiked in. The sequenced sample was naive CD8+ T cells from blood, with Jurkat cell RNA spiked in. This sample's subset: FACS-sorted CD8+CD4-CCR7+CD45RA+ naive T cells. The chain couples TRBV9 to TRBJ1-4, with D possibly matching TRBD1 (6 bases). CDR3 protein: CASSVGDMGDEKLFF. The CDR3 bases are TGTGCCAGCAGCGTAGGGGACATGGGGGATGAAAAACTGTTTTTT. Complete variable domain (other parts from reference TRBV9 and TRBJ1-4): DSGVTQTPKHLITATGQRVTLRCSPRSGDLSVYWYQQSLDQGLQFLIQYYNGEERAKGNILERFSAQQFPDLHSELNLSSLELGDSALYFCASSVGDMGDEKLFFGSGTQLSVL.